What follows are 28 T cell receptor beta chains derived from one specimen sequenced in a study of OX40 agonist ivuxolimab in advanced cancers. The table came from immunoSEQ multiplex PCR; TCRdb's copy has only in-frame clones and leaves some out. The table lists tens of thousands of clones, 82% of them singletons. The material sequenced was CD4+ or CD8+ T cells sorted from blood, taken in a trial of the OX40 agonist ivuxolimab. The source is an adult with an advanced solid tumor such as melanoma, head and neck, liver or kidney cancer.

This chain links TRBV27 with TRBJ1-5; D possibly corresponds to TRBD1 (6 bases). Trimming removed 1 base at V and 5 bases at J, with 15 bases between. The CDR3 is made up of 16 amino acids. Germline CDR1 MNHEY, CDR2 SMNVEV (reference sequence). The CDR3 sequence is CASSLLFGGGHQPQHF. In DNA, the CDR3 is TGTGCCAGCAGTTTATTATTCGGTGGGGGGCATCAGCCCCAGCATTTT.

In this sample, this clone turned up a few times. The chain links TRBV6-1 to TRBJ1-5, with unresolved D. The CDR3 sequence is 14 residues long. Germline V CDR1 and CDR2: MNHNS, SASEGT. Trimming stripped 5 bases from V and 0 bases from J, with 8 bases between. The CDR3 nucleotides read TGTGCCAGCAGTCCACTCGCTAGCAATCAGCCCCAGCATTTT. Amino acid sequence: CASSPLASNQPQHF.

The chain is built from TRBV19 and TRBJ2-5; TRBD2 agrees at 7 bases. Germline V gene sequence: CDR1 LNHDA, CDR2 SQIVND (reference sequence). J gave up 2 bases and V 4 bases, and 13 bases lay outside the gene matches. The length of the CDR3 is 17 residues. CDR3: CASSTPGWRGWQETQYF. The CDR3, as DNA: TGTGCCAGTAGTACTCCAGGGTGGCGGGGGTGGCAAGAGACCCAGTACTTC.

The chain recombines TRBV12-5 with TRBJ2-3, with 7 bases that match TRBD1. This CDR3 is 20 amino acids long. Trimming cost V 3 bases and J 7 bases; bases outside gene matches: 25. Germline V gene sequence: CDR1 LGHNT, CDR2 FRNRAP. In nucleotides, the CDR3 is TGTGCTAGTGGTTTCCTCTCCCAGGGGGACCCGCGGTCCGAATCAAATACGCAGTATTTT. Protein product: CASGFLSQGDPRSESNTQYF.

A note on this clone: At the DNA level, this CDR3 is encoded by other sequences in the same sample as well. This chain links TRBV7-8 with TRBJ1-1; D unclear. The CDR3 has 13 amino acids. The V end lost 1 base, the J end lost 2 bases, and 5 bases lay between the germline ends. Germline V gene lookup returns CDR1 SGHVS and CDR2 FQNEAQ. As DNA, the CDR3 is TGTGCCAGCAGCTTAGATCGAAACACTGAAGCTTTCTTT. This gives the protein CASSLDRNTEAFF.

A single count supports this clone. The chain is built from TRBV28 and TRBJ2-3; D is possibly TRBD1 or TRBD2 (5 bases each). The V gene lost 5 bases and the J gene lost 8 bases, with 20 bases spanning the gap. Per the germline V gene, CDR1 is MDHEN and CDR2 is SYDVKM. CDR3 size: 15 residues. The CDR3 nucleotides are TGTGCCAGCAGTCATGGGGGAAAAAACCGGGGTACGCAGTATTTT. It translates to CASSHGGKNRGTQYF.

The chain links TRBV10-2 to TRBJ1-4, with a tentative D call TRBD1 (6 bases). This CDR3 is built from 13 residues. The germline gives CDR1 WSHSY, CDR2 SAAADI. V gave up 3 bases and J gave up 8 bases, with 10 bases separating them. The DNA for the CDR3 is TGCGCCAGCAGTGAACAGGGACCCGAAAAACTGTTTTTT. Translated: CASSEQGPEKLFF.

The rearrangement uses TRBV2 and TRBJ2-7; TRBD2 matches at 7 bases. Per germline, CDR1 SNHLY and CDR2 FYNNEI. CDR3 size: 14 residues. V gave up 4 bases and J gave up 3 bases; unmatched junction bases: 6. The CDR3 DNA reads TGTGCCAGCAGTGCGGGAGGAGATATCTACGAGCAGTACTTC. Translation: CASSAGGDIYEQYF.

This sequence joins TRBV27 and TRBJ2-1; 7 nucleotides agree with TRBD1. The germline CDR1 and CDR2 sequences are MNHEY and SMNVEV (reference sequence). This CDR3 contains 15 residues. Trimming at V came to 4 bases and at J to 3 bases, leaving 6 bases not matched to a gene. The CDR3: CASSWGQHYYNEQFF. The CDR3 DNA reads TGTGCCAGCAGTTGGGGACAGCACTACTACAATGAGCAGTTCTTC.

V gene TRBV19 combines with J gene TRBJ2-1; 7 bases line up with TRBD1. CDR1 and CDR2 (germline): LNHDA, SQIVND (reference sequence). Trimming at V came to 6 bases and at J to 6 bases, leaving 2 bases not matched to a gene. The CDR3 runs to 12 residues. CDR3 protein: CASSDRANEQFF. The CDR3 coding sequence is TGTGCCAGTAGCGACAGGGCCAATGAGCAGTTCTTC. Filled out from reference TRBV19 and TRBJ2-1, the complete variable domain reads DGGITQSPKYLFRKEGQNVTLSCEQNLNHDAMYWYRQDPGQGLRLIYYSQIVNDFQKGDIAEGYSVSREKKESFPLTVTSAQKNPTAFYLCASSDRANEQFFGPGTRLTVL.

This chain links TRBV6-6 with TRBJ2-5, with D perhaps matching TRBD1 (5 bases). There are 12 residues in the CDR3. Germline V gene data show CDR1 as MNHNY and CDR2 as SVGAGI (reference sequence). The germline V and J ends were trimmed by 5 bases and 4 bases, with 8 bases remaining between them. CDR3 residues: CASSRQSETQYF. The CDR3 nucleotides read TGTGCCAGCAGTCGACAGTCAGAGACCCAGTACTTC.

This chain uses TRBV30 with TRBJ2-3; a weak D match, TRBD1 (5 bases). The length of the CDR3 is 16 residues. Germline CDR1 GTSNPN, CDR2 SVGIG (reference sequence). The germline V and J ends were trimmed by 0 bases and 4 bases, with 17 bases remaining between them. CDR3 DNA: TGTGCCTGGAGTGTACGAAGGACAACTGCCGCAGATACGCAGTATTTT. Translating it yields CAWSVRRTTAADTQYF. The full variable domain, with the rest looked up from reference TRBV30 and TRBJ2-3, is SQTIHQWPATLVQPVGSPLSLECTVEGTSNPNLYWYRQAAGRGLQLLFYSVGIGQISSEVPQNLSASRPQDRQFILSSKKLLLSDSGFYLCAWSVRRTTAADTQYFGPGTRLTVL.

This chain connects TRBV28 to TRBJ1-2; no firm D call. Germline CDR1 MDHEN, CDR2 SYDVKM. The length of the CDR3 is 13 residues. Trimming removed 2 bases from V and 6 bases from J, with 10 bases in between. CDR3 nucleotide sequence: TGTGCCAGCAGTTTAGTCCAGGCCGATGGCTACACCTTC. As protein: CASSLVQADGYTF.

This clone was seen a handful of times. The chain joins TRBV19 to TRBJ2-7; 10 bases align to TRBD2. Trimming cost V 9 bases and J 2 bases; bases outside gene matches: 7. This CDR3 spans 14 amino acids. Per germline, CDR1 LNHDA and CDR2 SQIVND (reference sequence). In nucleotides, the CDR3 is TGTGCCAGCTCTTTAGCGGGGGGTGCCTACGAGCAGTACTTC. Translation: CASSLAGGAYEQYF.

CDR3 bases: TGTGCCAGTAGCCCTTCCCACGGGGTCTACGAGCAGTACTTC. Translated: CASSPSHGVYEQYF. This rearrangement joins TRBV19 to TRBJ2-5; weak D call: TRBD2 (5 bases). Near its end, the DNA agrees better with TRBJ2-7, so the J call may be wrong. The CDR3 spans 14 residues. Looked up from germline, CDR1 is LNHDA and CDR2 is SQIVND (reference sequence).

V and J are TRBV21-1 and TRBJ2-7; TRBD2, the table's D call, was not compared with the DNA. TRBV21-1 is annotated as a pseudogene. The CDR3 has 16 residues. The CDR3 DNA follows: TGTGCCAGCAGCATTCGACCGGGACTAGCGGCCTACGAGCAGTACTTC. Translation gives CASSIRPGLAAYEQYF.

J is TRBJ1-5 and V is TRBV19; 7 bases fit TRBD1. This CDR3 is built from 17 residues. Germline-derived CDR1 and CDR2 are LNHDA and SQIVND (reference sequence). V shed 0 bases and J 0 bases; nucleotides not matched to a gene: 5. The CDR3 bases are TGTGCCAGTAGTATAGAATCGGGACAGTTTAGCAATCAGCCCCAGCATTTT. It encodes CASSIESGQFSNQPQHF.

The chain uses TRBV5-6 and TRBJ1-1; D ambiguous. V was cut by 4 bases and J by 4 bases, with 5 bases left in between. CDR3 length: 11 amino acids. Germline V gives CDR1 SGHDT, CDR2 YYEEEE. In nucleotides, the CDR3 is TGTGCCAGCAGCGTTTCCACTGAAGCTTTCTTT. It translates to CASSVSTEAFF.

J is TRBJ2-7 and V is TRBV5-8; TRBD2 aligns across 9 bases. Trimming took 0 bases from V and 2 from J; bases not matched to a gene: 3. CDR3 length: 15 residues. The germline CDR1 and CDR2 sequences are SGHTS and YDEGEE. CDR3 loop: CASSLGLAEPYEQYF. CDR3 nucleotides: TGTGCCAGCAGCTTGGGACTAGCGGAGCCCTACGAGCAGTACTTC.

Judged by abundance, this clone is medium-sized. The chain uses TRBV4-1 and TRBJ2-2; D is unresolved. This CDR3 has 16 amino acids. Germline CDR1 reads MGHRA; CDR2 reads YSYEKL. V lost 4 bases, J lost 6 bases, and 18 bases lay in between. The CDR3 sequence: CASSPLGATLPGELFF. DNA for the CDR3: TGCGCCAGCAGCCCGTTGGGCGCCACTTTACCCGGGGAGCTGTTTTTT.

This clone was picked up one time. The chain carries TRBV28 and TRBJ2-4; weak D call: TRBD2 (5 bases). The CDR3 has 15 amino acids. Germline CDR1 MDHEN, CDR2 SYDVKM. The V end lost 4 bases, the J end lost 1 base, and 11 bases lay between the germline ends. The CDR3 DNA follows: TGTGCCAGCAGTTACCCGTCGGGGGCCAAAAACATTCAGTACTTC. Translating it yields CASSYPSGAKNIQYF. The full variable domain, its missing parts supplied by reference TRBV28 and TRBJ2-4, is DVKVTQSSRYLVKRTGEKVFLECVQDMDHENMFWYRQDPGLGLRLIYFSYDVKMKEKGDIPEGYSVSREKKERFSLILESASTNQTSMYLCASSYPSGAKNIQYFGAGTRLSVL.

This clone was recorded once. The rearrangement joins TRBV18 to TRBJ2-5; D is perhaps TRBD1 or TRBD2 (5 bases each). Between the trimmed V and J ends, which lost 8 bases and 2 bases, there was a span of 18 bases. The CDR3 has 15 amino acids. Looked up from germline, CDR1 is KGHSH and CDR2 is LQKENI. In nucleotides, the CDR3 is TGTGCCAGCAATTCGGGACGGAACGAACAAGAGACCCAGTACTTC. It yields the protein CASNSGRNEQETQYF.

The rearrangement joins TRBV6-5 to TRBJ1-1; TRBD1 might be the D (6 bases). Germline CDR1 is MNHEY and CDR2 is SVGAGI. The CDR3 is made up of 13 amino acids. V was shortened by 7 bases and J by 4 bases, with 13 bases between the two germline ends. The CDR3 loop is CASNAGAATEAFF. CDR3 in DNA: TGTGCCAGCAACGCAGGGGCGGCCACTGAAGCTTTCTTT.

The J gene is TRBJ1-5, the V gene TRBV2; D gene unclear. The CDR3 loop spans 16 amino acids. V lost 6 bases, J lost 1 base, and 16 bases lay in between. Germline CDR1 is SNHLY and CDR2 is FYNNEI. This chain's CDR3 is CASSDLRTGSNQPQHF. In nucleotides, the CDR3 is TGTGCCAGCAGCGACCTGAGGACGGGCAGCAATCAGCCCCAGCATTTT.

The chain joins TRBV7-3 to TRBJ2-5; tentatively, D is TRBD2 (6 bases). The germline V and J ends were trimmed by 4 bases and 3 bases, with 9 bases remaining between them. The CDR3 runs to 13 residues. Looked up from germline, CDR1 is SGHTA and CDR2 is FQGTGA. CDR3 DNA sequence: TGTGCCAGCAGCTCCGGGAGAGAAGAGACCCAGTACTTC. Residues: CASSSGREETQYF.

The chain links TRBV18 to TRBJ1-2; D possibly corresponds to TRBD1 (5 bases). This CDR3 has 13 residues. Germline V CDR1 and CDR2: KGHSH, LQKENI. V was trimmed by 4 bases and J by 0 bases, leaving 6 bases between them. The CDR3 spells CASSQTANYGYTF. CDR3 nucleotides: TGTGCCAGCTCACAGACAGCTAACTATGGCTACACCTTC.

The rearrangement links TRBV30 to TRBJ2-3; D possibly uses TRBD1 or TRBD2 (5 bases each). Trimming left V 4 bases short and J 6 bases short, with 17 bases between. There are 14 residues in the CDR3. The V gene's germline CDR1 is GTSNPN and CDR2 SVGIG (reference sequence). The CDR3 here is CAWTKGASGDTQYF. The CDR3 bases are TGTGCCTGGACCAAAGGGGCCTCGGGGGATACGCAGTATTTT. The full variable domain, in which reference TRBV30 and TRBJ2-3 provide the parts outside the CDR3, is SQTIHQWPATLVQPVGSPLSLECTVEGTSNPNLYWYRQAAGRGLQLLFYSVGIGQISSEVPQNLSASRPQDRQFILSSKKLLLSDSGFYLCAWTKGASGDTQYFGPGTRLTVL.

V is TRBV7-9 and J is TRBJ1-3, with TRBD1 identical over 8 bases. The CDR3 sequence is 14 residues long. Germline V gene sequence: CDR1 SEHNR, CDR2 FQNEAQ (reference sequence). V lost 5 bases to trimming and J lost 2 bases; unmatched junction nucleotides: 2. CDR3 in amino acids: CASSVQGAGNTIYF. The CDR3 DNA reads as TGTGCCAGCAGCGTACAGGGGGCTGGAAACACCATATATTTT.